This T cell receptor (beta chain) was sequenced for a study of T-cell reconstitution after alpha-beta-depleted transplantation in children. Study-level findings and limits: From newly produced T cells came most of the T-cell counts and diversity one year after transplant. At around two months after transplant, the alpha-beta T cells were reportedly derived from several hundred expanded clones that came from non-depleted graft cells. The high TCRbeta diversity at day 60 in some patients came from surviving recipient T cells and thymic progenitors.

Germline CDR1 is DFQATT and CDR2 is SNEGSKA (reference sequence). The CDR3 runs 12 residues. Unique molecular identifiers were used in preparing the TCRbeta library. TCRdb ran MiXCR on the PCR reads and lists one entry per CDR3 protein. The sample includes under 750,000 distinct CDR3 sequences, 20% to 25% of them seen just once. This clonotype was counted between two and nine times. Its cognate antigen is unknown. The TCR originated in a boy in the first two years of life who had a stem cell transplant for acute myeloid leukemia, so the T cells may come from the graft donor. The sample here was PBMCs, mostly from graft donor cells, taken 360 days after TCRalphabeta/CD19-depleted stem cell transplant. This chain links TRBV20-1 with TRBJ2-4, with TRBD1 identical over 9 bases. CDR3 protein: CGGTGTKNIQYF. The CDR3 DNA reads as TGCGGGGGGACAGGGACCAAAAACATTCAGTACTTC.